The 14 T cell receptor beta chains in this list originate from one sample, sequenced in a study of radiation and T cells in renal cell carcinoma (dated by TCRdb to about 2020). Reading the label with the study, this specimen's time point is: blood 2 weeks post-SBRT. The treatment or condition label of this sample denotes: 15 Gy SBRT to primary tumor, nephrectomy 4 weeks later. The library was prepared using the immunoSEQ multiplex PCR assay. TCRdb stores this immuneACCESS table with in-frame sequences only. Part of the clones is absent; in the studies checked, under half of the shortfall reflects unresolved V genes, and no reason is known for the rest. The sample profile shows 120,000 or so clones; roughly four fifths of them were found once. Approximately 2% of the sample goes to the ten largest clones. Sample: blood, taken from a patient whose treatment included radiotherapy and nephrectomy. The source is a woman in her sixties with renal cell carcinoma.

The genes are TRBV6-5 and TRBJ1-3; 11 bases are a match to TRBD1. This CDR3 region has 14 residues. J was trimmed by 6 bases and V by 5 bases; bases with no gene match: 3. Germline V gives CDR1 MNHEY, CDR2 SVGAGI. The CDR3 here is CASSVDRGPNTIYF. In DNA, the CDR3 is TGTGCCAGCAGTGTGGACAGGGGGCCAAACACCATATATTTT.

The rearrangement joins TRBV5-1 to TRBJ2-6; 8 bases match TRBD1. The CDR3 is made up of 19 amino acids. With 6 bases clipped from V and 1 base from J, the junction kept 15 bases outside the gene matches. Germline CDR1 reads SGHRS; CDR2 reads YFSETQ. CDR3 residues: CASKRDRILLGSGANVLTF. CDR3 nucleotide sequence: TGCGCCAGCAAAAGGGACAGGATACTCCTGGGGTCTGGGGCCAACGTCCTGACTTTC.

This clone was seen a handful of times. V is TRBV7-3 and J is TRBJ2-4, with D perhaps matching TRBD2 (5 bases). V was shortened by 2 bases and J by 3 bases, with 11 bases between the two germline ends. The CDR3 consists of 15 residues. Germline V lookup: CDR1 SGHTA, CDR2 FQGTGA. CDR3 loop: CASSLGHGGKNIQYF. For the CDR3, the DNA is TGTGCCAGCAGCTTAGGCCACGGAGGCAAAAACATTCAGTACTTC.

In DNA, the CDR3 is TGTGCCAGCAGCCACTCGACGGACCCCTACGAGCAGTACTTC. It specifies CASSHSTDPYEQYF. The chain recombines TRBV4-2 with TRBJ2-7; D unresolved. V dropped 3 bases and J dropped 2 bases, with 11 bases sitting between them. Germline CDR1 and CDR2: LGHNA and YNFKEQ. This CDR3 spans 14 amino acids.

The chain couples TRBV9 to TRBJ2-3; a possible D gene is TRBD1 (6 bases). The CDR3 has 18 residues. Germline V lookup: CDR1 SGDLS, CDR2 YYNGEE. V was cut by 0 bases and J by 2 bases, with 19 bases left in between. Here the CDR3 reads CASSVAAGANPSTDTQYF. CDR3 in DNA: TGTGCCAGCAGCGTAGCGGCAGGGGCGAATCCTTCCACAGATACGCAGTATTTT.

The chain joins TRBV2 to TRBJ2-7; 9 nucleotides match TRBD1. Germline values: CDR1 SNHLY, CDR2 FYNNEI. J was trimmed by 7 bases and V by 3 bases; bases with no gene match: 10. The CDR3 runs 15 residues. In DNA, the CDR3 is TGTGCCAGCAGTGACTCGACAGGGGGAACGGGGGAGCAGTACTTC. This encodes CASSDSTGGTGEQYF.

The rearrangement joins TRBV5-1 to TRBJ2-2, with 8 positions matching TRBD1. The ends lost 3 bases at V and 4 bases at J; junction bases unmatched: 2. CDR3 length equals 14 residues. Germline V gives CDR1 SGHRS, CDR2 YFSETQ. The CDR3 DNA sequence: TGCGCCAGCAGCTCGGGACAGGTCACCGGGGAGCTGTTTTTT. Protein sequence: CASSSGQVTGELFF.

The rearrangement links TRBV30 to TRBJ2-1; TRBD2 matches 7 bases. V was clipped by 2 bases and J by 9 bases; unmatched bases: 7. CDR1 and CDR2 from the germline V gene are GTSNPN and SVGIG (reference sequence). The CDR3 is made up of 13 amino acids. The CDR3, as DNA: TGTGCCTGGAGTCTGACTAGCACCAGTGAGCAGTTCTTC. Its protein product is CAWSLTSTSEQFF.

The chain carries TRBV4-1 and TRBJ2-5, with D possibly being TRBD1 (5 bases). Looked up from germline, CDR1 is MGHRA and CDR2 is YSYEKL. V was cut by 8 bases and J by 0 bases, with 16 bases left in between. The CDR3 spans 15 residues. Here the CDR3 reads CASSWAGQYQETQYF. For the CDR3, the DNA is TGCGCCAGCTCCTGGGCAGGGCAATACCAAGAGACCCAGTACTTC.

This clone was seen more than once but under ten times. The chain uses TRBV6-5 and TRBJ1-6, with D unclear. The CDR3 is made up of 13 amino acids. CDR1 is MNHEY, CDR2 SVGAGI, per germline. Trimming removed 6 bases from V and 12 bases from J, with 15 bases in between. CDR3 coding DNA: TGTGCCAGCAGGCAGTCCACCCTAGGACCCCTCCACTTT. This sequence encodes CASRQSTLGPLHF.

V gene TRBV6-5 combines with J gene TRBJ1-1, with a possible D match to TRBD1 (6 bases). Germline V gene data show CDR1 as MNHEY and CDR2 as SVGAGI. The CDR3 spans 16 residues. The V end was cut by 0 bases, the J end by 5 bases, with 16 bases between. CDR3 amino acids: CASSYSGAGRGTEAFF. For the CDR3, the DNA is TGTGCCAGCAGTTACTCGGGGGCAGGGAGAGGAACTGAAGCTTTCTTT.

The chain joins TRBV18 to TRBJ2-3, with a tentative D call TRBD2 (6 bases). V was cut by 2 bases and J by 0 bases, with 15 bases left in between. The CDR3 totals 17 residues. Germline V lookup: CDR1 KGHSH, CDR2 LQKENI. CDR3 nucleotide sequence: TGTGCCAGCTCACCAAAGGCGGGATCGGGCAGCACAGATACGCAGTATTTT. Translating it yields CASSPKAGSGSTDTQYF.

The DNA of the CDR3 is TGTGCCAGCAGTGGGGTTTTGGGAGCAGGGGCCCATGGCTACACCTTC. It translates to CASSGVLGAGAHGYTF. The V gene is TRBV2, the J gene TRBJ1-2; tentative D call: TRBD1 (6 bases). V gave up 4 bases and J gave up 6 bases, with 21 bases separating them. The CDR3 runs to 16 residues. Germline V CDR1 and CDR2: SNHLY, FYNNEI.

The V call is TRBV28, the J call TRBJ1-5; the match to TRBD1 covers 9 bases. Per the germline V gene, CDR1 is MDHEN and CDR2 is SYDVKM. CDR3 length: 15 residues. The V segment lost 3 bases and the J segment 16 bases; nucleotides outside the gene matches: 16. CDR3 in amino acids: CASSFQTSQGAREHF. CDR3 DNA sequence: TGTGCCAGCAGTTTCCAAACCTCACAGGGGGCCAGGGAACATTTT.